This T cell receptor beta chain is from a study of blood T cells in healthy people across ages. About this clonotype: The final CDR3 position lacks the conserved phenylalanine or tryptophan, pointing to a likely read error.

A second PCR of 7 to 11 cycles used a sample-barcoded 5' primer and a J-beta primer mix. A tag from a template-switch adaptor with 12 random nucleotides marked each cDNA molecule. Using its own MiXCR run on the 5' RACE reads, TCRdb lists one record per CDR3 protein. Seen here are 1.5 million to 2 million distinct CDR3 sequences, approximately 28% observed once, and the top ten hold 7% to 9%. Drawing of peripheral blood yielded about 10 milliliters from each donor. Per sample, at least 6 micrograms of total RNA were extracted. This CDR3 has 12 amino acids. V lost 6 bases, J lost 7 bases, and 9 bases lay in between.

This sequence originates from a woman in her 30s in good health. Sequencing was performed on blood. The chain links TRBV12-3 or TRBV12-4 to TRBJ1-4, with D hard to call. The CDR3 reads CASSHSGEKLFL. Here the CDR3 DNA reads TGTGCCAGCAGCCATTCAGGTGAAAAACTGTTTCTT.